This TCR beta chain was retrieved from a study of shared clonotypes between healthy human individuals. General study results and limits: Clonotype sharing among the donors was expected to vary with sequencing depth. Genetic and exposure-history diversity was limited by the small donor number.

Profiled with immunoSEQ multiplex PCR; TCRdb holds only in-frame clones, not every one. Seen here are about 1 million clones, 65% to 80% observed once, and the top ten hold 1.4%. With 7 bases removed from V and 7 bases from J, the gap between germline ends came to 14 bases. CDR1 and CDR2 (germline): MDHEN, SYDVKM. The CDR3 runs to 13 residues. With regard to this clone: Antigen unknown.

Sequencing input: memory CD4+ T cells sorted from blood. The subset here: CD45RA-negative fraction. The V call is TRBV28, the J call TRBJ1-5; tentatively, D is TRBD1 (6 bases). The sequence derives from a young man in good health. CDR3 nucleotide sequence: TGTGCCAGCAAATCATCGGGGGCACAGCCCCAGCATTTT. Its translation is CASKSSGAQPQHF.